This record covers a single T cell receptor beta chain. The junction and the germline gene differ at one end; a read error may be behind it. This sample is drawn from a study of T cells in Graves' hyperthyroidism and ophthalmopathy. Background on the study: Peripheral blood collection took place at initial diagnosis, before any treatment.

This CDR3 is 13 amino acids long. CDR1 and CDR2 (germline): SGHKS, YYEKEE (reference sequence). Template material for amplifying TCR beta CDR3 regions consisted of RNA transcripts. The HTBI primer set served for first-round RT-PCR of the TCR CDR3. TCRdb passed the multiplex PCR reads through MiXCR, listing each CDR3 protein once. The sample yields about 760,000 distinct CDR3 sequences, around a third seen once. Sequencing was carried out using blood. This sequence joins TRBV5-5 and TRBJ1-2, with D perhaps TRBD1 (6 bases). The receptor's source is a middle-aged woman with Graves' hyperthyroidism. The CDR3 sequence is CASNLGQGSGYTF. CDR3 DNA: TGTGCCAGCAACTTGGGTCAGGGGAGCGGCTACACCTTC.